The 9 T cell receptor beta chains listed next were all sequenced from one sample in a study of neurological immune-mediated disorders. MiXCR, run by TCRdb on the 5' RACE reads, gives a single entry per CDR3 protein. The table has 74,000 or so distinct CDR3 sequences, roughly 9.5% seen once. Sequences were obtained from PBMCs. Source of these receptors: a man aged 45-60 years in good health.

The chain combines TRBV20-1 with TRBJ2-1; D is undetermined. CDR1 is DFQATT, CDR2 SNEGSKA, per germline (reference sequence). V was shortened by 2 bases and J by 2 bases, with 7 bases between the two germline ends. This CDR3 contains 13 residues. The CDR3 nucleotides read TGCAGTGCTAGACCAATGGCCTACAATGAGCAGTTCTTC. It codes for CSARPMAYNEQFF.

This clonotype has just a few counts. The chain couples TRBV6-6 to TRBJ2-5; TRBD1 aligns across 8 bases. The CDR3 has 14 amino acids. The J segment lost 6 bases and the V segment lost 6 bases, leaving 9 bases of the junction unmatched. Germline CDR1 is MNHNY and CDR2 is SVGAGI (reference sequence). This CDR3 is CASSPGQGEKTQYF. The CDR3 DNA reads TGTGCCAGCAGCCCCGGACAGGGTGAAAAGACCCAGTACTTC.

This clonotype has a count of ten or more. The V call is TRBV5-1, the J call TRBJ1-6, with D uncertain. Germline V CDR1 and CDR2: SGHRS, YFSETQ. V lost 0 bases and J lost 8, with 9 bases in between. This CDR3 comprises 14 residues. The CDR3 region has the DNA TGCGCCAGCAGCTTGGGTAGTTTTGATTCACCCCTCCACTTT. Translation gives CASSLGSFDSPLHF.

There are many counts of this clonotype. The J gene is TRBJ1-6, the V gene TRBV10-3; D is ambiguous. Trimming removed 0 bases at V and 6 bases at J, with 6 bases between. Germline V CDR1 and CDR2: ENHRY, SYGVKD. The CDR3 loop spans 14 amino acids. CDR3 amino acids: CAISESRTNSPLHF. For the CDR3, the DNA is TGTGCCATCAGTGAGTCCAGAACTAATTCACCCCTCCACTTT.

This clonotype was picked up many times. The J gene is TRBJ1-2, the V gene TRBV20-1, with D hard to call. Between the trimmed V and J ends, which lost 0 bases and 3 bases, there was a span of 2 bases. Germline-derived CDR1 and CDR2 are DFQATT and SNEGSKA (reference sequence). The CDR3 runs 11 residues. DNA of the CDR3: TGCAGTGCTAGAGAAGACTATGGCTACACCTTC. As protein: CSAREDYGYTF.

This clonotype was seen ten or more times. The chain couples TRBV4-2 to TRBJ1-2, with TRBD1 as a possible D gene (6 bases). Per the germline V gene, CDR1 is LGHNA and CDR2 is YNFKEQ. This CDR3 comprises 18 residues. Trimming pared 0 bases from V and 4 bases from J, leaving 21 bases between. The CDR3 nucleotides are TGTGCCAGCAGCCAAGAGGAAAACAGGGCAGTCGAAGGCTATGGCTACACCTTC. It is translated as CASSQEENRAVEGYGYTF.

There are many counts of this clonotype. The V gene is TRBV5-1, the J gene TRBJ1-2; no clear D gene. CDR3 length: 14 residues. Germline CDR1 reads SGHRS; CDR2 reads YFSETQ. Trimming took off 3 bases at V and 2 bases at J, with 11 bases between the two ends. CDR3 coding DNA: TGCGCCAGCAGCTCGTCGCTGGGGAACTATGGCTACACCTTC. Protein: CASSSSLGNYGYTF.

There are many counts of this clonotype. The rearrangement joins TRBV29-1 to TRBJ2-7; D is unresolved. The CDR3 consists of 13 residues. CDR1 SQVTM and CDR2 ANQGSEA come from the germline V gene. Trimming left V 4 bases short and J 2 bases short, with 12 bases between. The CDR3 here is CSVGNRGTYEQYF. The CDR3 DNA follows: TGCAGCGTTGGTAACCGCGGTACCTACGAGCAGTACTTC.

This clonotype was seen repeatedly, ten times or more. The V call is TRBV7-2, the J call TRBJ2-2; tentative D call: TRBD2 (5 bases). Germline lookup yields CDR1 SGHTA and CDR2 FQGNSA. The CDR3 runs 13 residues. V was shortened by 2 bases and J by 7 bases, with 8 bases between the two germline ends. This CDR3 is CASSLREHGELFF. CDR3 sequence (DNA): TGTGCCAGCAGCTTAAGGGAGCACGGGGAGCTGTTTTTT.